This is a list of T cell receptor beta chains from one sample in a study of T cell responses to AZD1222 COVID-19 vaccine. Profiled with immunoSEQ multiplex PCR; TCRdb holds only in-frame clones, not every one. The table includes roughly 140,000 clones, around 94% detected once. The sample here was peripheral blood, taken on day 0 of AZD1222 vaccination. These receptors all come from an adult in good health. CDR3s leave out the opening cysteine and the closing phenylalanine or tryptophan. Each record gives: V gene, J gene, clone size, CDR3 protein. The listing skips clone size in some rows; elsewhere it reads once, few, many or a size class.

v_call: TRBV9; j_call: TRBJ2-5; clone_size: .; cdr3_aa: ASSVGRTAAETQY
v_call: TRBV30; j_call: TRBJ1-5; clone_size: .; cdr3_aa: AWGRFGNQPQH
v_call: TRBV5-6; j_call: TRBJ2-1; clone_size: .; cdr3_aa: ASSDPTSGSLLIGNEQF
v_call: TRBV18; j_call: TRBJ1-2; clone_size: once; cdr3_aa: ASSPLKGNYGYT
v_call: TRBV5-1; j_call: TRBJ2-1; clone_size: .; cdr3_aa: ASSPGQGPYNEQF
v_call: TRBV12-3/TRBV12-4; j_call: TRBJ1-1; clone_size: .; cdr3_aa: ASSLYNTEAF
v_call: TRBV5-8; j_call: TRBJ1-5; clone_size: .; cdr3_aa: ASSFNEGNYYSNQPQH
v_call: TRBV28; j_call: TRBJ1-2; clone_size: .; cdr3_aa: ASSSPGAPVGYGYT
v_call: TRBV18; j_call: TRBJ1-4; clone_size: .; cdr3_aa: ASSPNTGLNEKLF
v_call: TRBV30; j_call: TRBJ1-5; clone_size: .; cdr3_aa: AWTTGFSQPQH
v_call: TRBV19; j_call: TRBJ1-2; clone_size: .; cdr3_aa: ASSTRPNYGYT
v_call: TRBV5-5; j_call: TRBJ1-2; clone_size: .; cdr3_aa: ASSFRTGPRGYGYT
v_call: TRBV28; j_call: TRBJ2-1; clone_size: .; cdr3_aa: ASSSTGGRVTPGQF
v_call: TRBV7-3; j_call: TRBJ2-1; clone_size: .; cdr3_aa: ASSLTGAEEQF
v_call: TRBV4-1; j_call: TRBJ1-4; clone_size: .; cdr3_aa: ASSHPGTRLNEKLF
v_call: TRBV5-1; j_call: TRBJ1-1; clone_size: .; cdr3_aa: ASSKVLRGGNTEAF
v_call: TRBV25-1; j_call: TRBJ1-1; clone_size: .; cdr3_aa: ASSDGDRGRNTEAF
v_call: TRBV13; j_call: TRBJ1-2; clone_size: .; cdr3_aa: ASSSGQGIYGYT
v_call: TRBV18; j_call: TRBJ2-2; clone_size: .; cdr3_aa: ASSPPPDTGELF
v_call: TRBV7-2; j_call: TRBJ2-5; clone_size: .; cdr3_aa: ASSLDRQGAGETQY
v_call: TRBV25-1; j_call: TRBJ1-2; clone_size: few; cdr3_aa: ASSENRGRDGYT
v_call: TRBV5-1; j_call: TRBJ1-4; clone_size: .; cdr3_aa: ASSFTGQINEKLF
v_call: TRBV25-1; j_call: TRBJ1-4; clone_size: .; cdr3_aa: ASSDSGGWEKLF
v_call: TRBV2; j_call: TRBJ2-1; clone_size: .; cdr3_aa: ASQFMPGLEAGDEQF
v_call: TRBV12-5; j_call: TRBJ1-2; clone_size: .; cdr3_aa: ASGRTGGYGYT
v_call: TRBV14; j_call: TRBJ1-2; clone_size: .; cdr3_aa: ASSREVYGYT
v_call: TRBV12-3/TRBV12-4; j_call: TRBJ2-2; clone_size: .; cdr3_aa: ASRRDRAGELF
v_call: TRBV7-9; j_call: TRBJ2-1; clone_size: .; cdr3_aa: ASNDLRDYYNEQF
v_call: TRBV28; j_call: TRBJ2-5; clone_size: .; cdr3_aa: ASSSAEGGKWETQY
v_call: TRBV2; j_call: TRBJ1-5; clone_size: .; cdr3_aa: ASSPSGQNQPQH
v_call: TRBV19; j_call: TRBJ1-5; clone_size: .; cdr3_aa: ASQGVSGQPQH
v_call: TRBV19; j_call: TRBJ2-5; clone_size: .; cdr3_aa: ASSIGGGVGETQY
v_call: TRBV6-4; j_call: TRBJ2-1; clone_size: few; cdr3_aa: ASSDGRTRSYNEQF
v_call: TRBV4-2; j_call: TRBJ2-3; clone_size: .; cdr3_aa: ASERGVAAGGNTDTQY
v_call: TRBV5-1; j_call: TRBJ1-2; clone_size: .; cdr3_aa: ASRIGADYGYT
v_call: TRBV7-9; j_call: TRBJ1-6; clone_size: .; cdr3_aa: ASSEGQADNSPLH
v_call: TRBV5-1; j_call: TRBJ1-1; clone_size: .; cdr3_aa: ASSLVPGSTEAF
v_call: TRBV7-8; j_call: TRBJ1-5; clone_size: once; cdr3_aa: ASSLAGVRQPQH
v_call: TRBV6-5; j_call: TRBJ1-2; clone_size: few; cdr3_aa: ASSLDLSGYT
v_call: TRBV2; j_call: TRBJ2-1; clone_size: .; cdr3_aa: ASRTTGRGEQF
v_call: TRBV5-4; j_call: TRBJ1-2; clone_size: .; cdr3_aa: ASSFGLAHGYT
v_call: TRBV7-2; j_call: TRBJ2-3; clone_size: .; cdr3_aa: ASSLWASLSTDTQY
v_call: TRBV5-1; j_call: TRBJ2-1; clone_size: .; cdr3_aa: ASSWGLGGDEQF
v_call: TRBV18; j_call: TRBJ2-1; clone_size: .; cdr3_aa: ASSPGTSGSPSEQF
v_call: TRBV2; j_call: TRBJ2-2; clone_size: .; cdr3_aa: ASSDRPSWTGELF
v_call: TRBV20-1; j_call: TRBJ2-5; clone_size: .; cdr3_aa: SASSGRGQVKETQY
v_call: TRBV19; j_call: TRBJ2-1; clone_size: .; cdr3_aa: ASSIFSGEQF
v_call: TRBV5-1; j_call: TRBJ1-2; clone_size: .; cdr3_aa: ASSPLRDGNYGYT
v_call: TRBV7-7; j_call: TRBJ2-2; clone_size: few; cdr3_aa: ASSLDQGNTGELF